This entry is about one T cell receptor (beta chain). The sample comes from a study of OX40 agonist ivuxolimab in advanced cancers. Overall study: Partial responses were recorded for three patients, including one with hepatocellular carcinoma and two with cutaneous melanoma.

Libraries were prepared by immunoSEQ multiplex PCR; TCRdb keeps only in-frame clonotypes and omits some of them. This sample has approximately 65,000 clones, with roughly 85% found just once. Patients with autoimmune history or systemic immunosuppression were excluded. Germline lookup yields CDR1 MDHEN and CDR2 SYDVKM. The CDR3 extends over 14 amino acids. V lost 4 bases and J lost 4, with 14 bases in between. V gene TRBV28 combines with J gene TRBJ2-7, with D possibly being TRBD1 or TRBD2 (7 bases each). The receptor was isolated from an adult with an advanced solid tumor such as melanoma, head and neck, liver or kidney cancer. The starting material was CD4+ or CD8+ T cells sorted from blood, obtained in a trial of the OX40 agonist ivuxolimab. CDR3 bases: TGTGCCAGCAGTTCAGGGGGGGGCCGGTACGAGCAGTACTTC. Its protein is CASSSGGGRYEQYF.